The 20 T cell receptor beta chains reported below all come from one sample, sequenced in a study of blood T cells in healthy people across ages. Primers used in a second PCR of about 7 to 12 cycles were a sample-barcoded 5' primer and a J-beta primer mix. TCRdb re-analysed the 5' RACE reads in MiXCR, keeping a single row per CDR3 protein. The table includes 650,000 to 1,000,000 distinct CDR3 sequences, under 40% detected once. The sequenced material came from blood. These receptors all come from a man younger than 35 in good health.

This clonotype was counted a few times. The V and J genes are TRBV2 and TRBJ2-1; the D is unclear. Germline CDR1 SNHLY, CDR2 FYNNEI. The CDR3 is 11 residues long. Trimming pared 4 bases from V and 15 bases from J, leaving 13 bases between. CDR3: CASSGDGLGFF. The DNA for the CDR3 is TGTGCCAGCAGTGGAGATGGATTAGGGTTCTTC.

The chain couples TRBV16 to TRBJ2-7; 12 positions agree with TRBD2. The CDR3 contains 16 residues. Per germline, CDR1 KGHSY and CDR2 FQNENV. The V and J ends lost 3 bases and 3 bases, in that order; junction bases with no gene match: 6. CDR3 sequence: CASSQALAGGNYEQYF. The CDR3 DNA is TGTGCCAGCAGCCAGGCCCTAGCGGGGGGGAACTACGAGCAGTACTTC.

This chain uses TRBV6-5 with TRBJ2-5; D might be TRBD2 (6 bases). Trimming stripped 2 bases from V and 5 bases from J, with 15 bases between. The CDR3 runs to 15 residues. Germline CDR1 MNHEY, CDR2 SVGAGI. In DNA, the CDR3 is TGTGCCAGCAGTTACGGCGGGGAAAGTGGGGAGACCCAGTACTTC. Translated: CASSYGGESGETQYF.

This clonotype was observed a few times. CDR3 coding DNA: TGCGCCAGCAGCTTGGAGGGACAGAGGAACACTGAAGCTTTCTTT. Its translation is CASSLEGQRNTEAFF. V and J are TRBV5-1 and TRBJ1-1, with 7 positions matching TRBD1. The CDR3 has 15 residues. The germline gives CDR1 SGHRS, CDR2 YFSETQ. V lost 0 bases to trimming and J lost 1 base; unmatched junction nucleotides: 3. Looking up the rest from reference TRBV5-1 and TRBJ1-1 gives the full variable domain: KAGVTQTPRYLIKTRGQQVTLSCSPISGHRSVSWYQQTPGQGLQFLFEYFSETQRNKGNFPGRFSGRQFSNSRSEMNVSTLELGDSALYLCASSLEGQRNTEAFFGQGTRLTVV.

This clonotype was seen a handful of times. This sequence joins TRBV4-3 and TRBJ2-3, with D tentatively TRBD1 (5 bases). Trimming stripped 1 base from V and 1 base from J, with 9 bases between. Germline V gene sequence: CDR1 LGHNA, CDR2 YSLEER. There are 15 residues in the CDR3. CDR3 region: CASSQAWGRTDTQYF. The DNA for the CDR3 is TGCGCCAGCAGCCAAGCCTGGGGCCGCACAGATACGCAGTATTTT.

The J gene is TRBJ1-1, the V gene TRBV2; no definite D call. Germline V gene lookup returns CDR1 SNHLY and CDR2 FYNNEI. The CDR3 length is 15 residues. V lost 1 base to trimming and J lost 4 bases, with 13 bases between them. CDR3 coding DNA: TGTGCCAGCAGTGAAGGACCCACCCAGGCCACTGAAGCTTTCTTT. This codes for CASSEGPTQATEAFF.

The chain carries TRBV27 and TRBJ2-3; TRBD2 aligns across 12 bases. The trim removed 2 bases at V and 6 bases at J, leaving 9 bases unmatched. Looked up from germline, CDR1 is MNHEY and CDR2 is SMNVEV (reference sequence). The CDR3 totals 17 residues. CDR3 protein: CASSLRLAGAKGDTQYF. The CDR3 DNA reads TGTGCCAGCAGTTTAAGACTAGCGGGGGCAAAGGGGGATACGCAGTATTTT.

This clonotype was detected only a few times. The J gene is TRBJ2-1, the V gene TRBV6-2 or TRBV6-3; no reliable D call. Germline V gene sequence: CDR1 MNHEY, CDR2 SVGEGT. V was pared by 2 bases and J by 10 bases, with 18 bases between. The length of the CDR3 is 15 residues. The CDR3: CASSYGMRSAGEQFF. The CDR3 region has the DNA TGTGCCAGCAGTTACGGGATGAGGTCGGCAGGCGAGCAGTTCTTC.

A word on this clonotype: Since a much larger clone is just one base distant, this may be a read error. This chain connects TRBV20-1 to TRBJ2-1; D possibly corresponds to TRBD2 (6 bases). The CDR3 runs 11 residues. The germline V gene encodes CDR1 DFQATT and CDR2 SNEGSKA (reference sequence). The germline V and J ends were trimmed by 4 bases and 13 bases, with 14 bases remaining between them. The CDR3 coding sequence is TGCAGTGCTATACTCGGAGGGACCCAGTTCTTC. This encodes CSAILGGTQFF.

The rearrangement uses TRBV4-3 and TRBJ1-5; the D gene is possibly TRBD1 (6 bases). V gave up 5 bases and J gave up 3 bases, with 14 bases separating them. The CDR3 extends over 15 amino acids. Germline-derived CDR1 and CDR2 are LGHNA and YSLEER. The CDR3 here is CASSIGAGDNQPQHF. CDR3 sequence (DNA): TGCGCCAGCAGCATCGGGGCAGGGGACAATCAGCCCCAGCATTTT.

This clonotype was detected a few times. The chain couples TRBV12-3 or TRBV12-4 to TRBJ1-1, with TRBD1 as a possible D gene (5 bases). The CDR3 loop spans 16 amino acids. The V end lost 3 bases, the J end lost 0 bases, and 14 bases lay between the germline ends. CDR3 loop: CASSFLLGRLNTEAFF. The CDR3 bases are TGTGCCAGCAGTTTTCTTCTGGGACGTCTGAACACTGAAGCTTTCTTT.

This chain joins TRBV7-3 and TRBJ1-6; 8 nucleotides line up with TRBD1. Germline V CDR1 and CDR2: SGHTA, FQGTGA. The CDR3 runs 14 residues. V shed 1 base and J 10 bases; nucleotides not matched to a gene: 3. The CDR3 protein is CASSLNPGGSPLHF. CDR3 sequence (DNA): TGTGCCAGCAGCTTAAATCCAGGGGGCTCACCCCTCCACTTT.

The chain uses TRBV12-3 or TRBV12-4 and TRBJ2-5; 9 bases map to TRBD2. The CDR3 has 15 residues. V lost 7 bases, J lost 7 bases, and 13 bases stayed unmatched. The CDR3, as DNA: TGTGCCAGCAACTCCGGCGGGGGGGTTTCAGGGACCCAGTACTTC. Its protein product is CASNSGGGVSGTQYF.

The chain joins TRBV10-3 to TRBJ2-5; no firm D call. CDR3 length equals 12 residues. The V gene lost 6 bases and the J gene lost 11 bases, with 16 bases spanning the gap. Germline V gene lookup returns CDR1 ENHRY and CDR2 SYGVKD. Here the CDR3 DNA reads TGTGCCATCAGCGACACCTACAATGAGCAGTACTTC. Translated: CAISDTYNEQYF.

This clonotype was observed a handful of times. The CDR3 region has the DNA TGCGCCAGCAGCCAAGTTGGCCGGGACAGGGTCGGTTCACCCCTCCACTTT. Amino acid sequence: CASSQVGRDRVGSPLHF. The chain uses TRBV4-1 and TRBJ1-6; TRBD1 matches 9 bases. The trim removed 1 base at V and 9 bases at J, leaving 10 bases unmatched. This CDR3 region has 17 residues. Germline CDR1 is MGHRA and CDR2 is YSYEKL.

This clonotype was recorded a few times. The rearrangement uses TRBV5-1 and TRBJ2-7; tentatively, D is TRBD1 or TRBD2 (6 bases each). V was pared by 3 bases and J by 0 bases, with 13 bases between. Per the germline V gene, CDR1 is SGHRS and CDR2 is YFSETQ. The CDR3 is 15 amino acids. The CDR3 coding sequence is TGCGCCAGCAGCTGGGGGGCGGAGGTCTCCTACGAGCAGTACTTC. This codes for CASSWGAEVSYEQYF.

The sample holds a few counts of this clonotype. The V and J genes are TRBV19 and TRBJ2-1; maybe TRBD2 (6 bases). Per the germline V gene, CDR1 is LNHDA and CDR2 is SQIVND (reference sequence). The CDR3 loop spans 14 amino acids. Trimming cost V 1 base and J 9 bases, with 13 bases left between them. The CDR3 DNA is TGTGCCAGTAGTATAGGAGGAGGGATGAGTGAGCAGTTCTTC. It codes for CASSIGGGMSEQFF.

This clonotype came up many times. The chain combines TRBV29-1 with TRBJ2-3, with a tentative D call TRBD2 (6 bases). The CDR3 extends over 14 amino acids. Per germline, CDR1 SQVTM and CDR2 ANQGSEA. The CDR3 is CVVLGRGNTDTQYF. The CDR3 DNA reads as TGCGTTGTCCTGGGGCGGGGAAACACAGATACGCAGTATTTT.

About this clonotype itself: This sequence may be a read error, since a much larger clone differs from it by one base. CDR3 DNA: TGTGCCAGCAGCTTCAAAGGTTCTCTGCACAATGAGCGGTTCTTC. Protein sequence: CASSFKGSLHNERFF. J is TRBJ2-1 and V is TRBV7-9; D gene ambiguous. Germline-derived CDR1 and CDR2 are SEHNR and FQNEAQ (reference sequence). This CDR3 has 15 residues.

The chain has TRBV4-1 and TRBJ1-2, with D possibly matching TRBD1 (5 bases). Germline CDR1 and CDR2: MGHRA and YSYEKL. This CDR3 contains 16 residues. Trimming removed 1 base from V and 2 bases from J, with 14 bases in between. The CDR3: CASSQVGGALNYGYTF. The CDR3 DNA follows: TGCGCCAGCAGCCAAGTCGGGGGAGCTTTGAACTATGGCTACACCTTC.